The clone carrying this TCR beta chain was detected many times. Synthesis of cDNA used 5'RACE (with 10-nucleotide random UMIs). One entry per CDR3 protein results from TCRdb running MiXCR on the 5' RACE reads. The data show roughly 62,000 distinct CDR3 sequences, roughly 11% seen once. Healthy control participants comprised blood bank volunteers in Maryland, USA. Per germline, CDR1 LGHDT and CDR2 YNNKEL (reference sequence). V was clipped by 3 bases and J by 1 base, with 7 bases between them. The CDR3 runs 14 residues. The sample originates from a study of neurological immune-mediated disorders. The source is a man aged 55 to 70 in good health. The chain uses TRBV3-1 and TRBJ2-4; D call uncertain. The specimen sequenced was PBMCs. CDR3 protein: CASSQGPAKNIQYF. The CDR3 nucleotides are TGTGCCAGCAGCCAGGGTCCCGCCAAAAACATTCAGTACTTC.